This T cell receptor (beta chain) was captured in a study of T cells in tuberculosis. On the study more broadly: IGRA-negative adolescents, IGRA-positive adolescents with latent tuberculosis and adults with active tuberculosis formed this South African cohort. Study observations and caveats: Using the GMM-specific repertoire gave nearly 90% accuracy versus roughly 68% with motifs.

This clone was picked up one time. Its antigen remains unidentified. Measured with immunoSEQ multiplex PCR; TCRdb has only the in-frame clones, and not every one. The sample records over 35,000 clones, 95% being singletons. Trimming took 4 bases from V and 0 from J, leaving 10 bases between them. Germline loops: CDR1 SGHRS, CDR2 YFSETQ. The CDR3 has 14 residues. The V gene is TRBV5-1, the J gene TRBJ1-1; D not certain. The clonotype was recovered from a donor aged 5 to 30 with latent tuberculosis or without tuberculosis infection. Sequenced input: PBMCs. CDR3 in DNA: TGCGCCAGCAGCAACGAGAGAATGAACACTGAAGCTTTCTTT. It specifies CASSNERMNTEAFF.